The present T cell receptor (beta chain) was sequenced within a study of blood T cell repertoires in COVID-19. The protocol was immunoSEQ multiplex PCR, while the TCRdb copy is restricted to in-frame clones and leaves out a portion. The table shows 350,000 to 400,000 clones, with 90% to 95% occurring only once. In assigning cohorts, the study relied on participant-reported clinical history. Participants in the exposed group had met a COVID-19 case in the 2 weeks before joining the study. Germline values: CDR1 SGHTA, CDR2 FQGTGA. The CDR3 totals 14 residues. The junction had 2 bases not matched to a gene; V was cut back by 2 bases and J by 3 bases.

The receptor's source is a middle-aged woman who had been exposed to COVID-19. The genes are TRBV7-3 and TRBJ2-7, with 9 bases identical to TRBD2. The specimen was PBMCs or T cells enriched from blood (not recorded which). The CDR3 here is CASSLVAGVYEQYF. CDR3 coding DNA: TGTGCCAGCAGCTTAGTAGCGGGGGTCTACGAGCAGTACTTC.